These 6 T cell receptor beta chains share one sample of origin, sequenced in a study of T-cell memory formation after mild COVID-19. TCRdb redid the calling of the 5' RACE reads with MiXCR, one entry per CDR3 protein. The data show about 340,000 distinct CDR3 sequences, over 20% seen once. Sequenced material: PBMCs or a T cell subset sorted from them (not recorded which). These receptors were collected from an adult woman who had mild COVID-19 (a few samples of this study predate the infection). Cell type and time point are not known.

This clonotype appeared a few times. In DNA, the CDR3 is TGCGCCAGCAGCTTGGTGTATACAGGGAAGGCCAAAAACATTCAGTACTTC. Protein: CASSLVYTGKAKNIQYF. The V call is TRBV5-1, the J call TRBJ2-4, with D maybe TRBD1 (6 bases). V lost 0 bases, J lost 1 base, and 14 bases lay in between. Per the germline V gene, CDR1 is SGHRS and CDR2 is YFSETQ. This CDR3 is built from 17 residues.

The V and J genes are TRBV6-5 and TRBJ1-2; D unresolved. Germline V lookup: CDR1 MNHEY, CDR2 SVGAGI. CDR3 length equals 11 residues. Trimming took 6 bases from V and 8 from J, leaving 10 bases between them. The CDR3 DNA reads as TGTGCCAGCAGGAGTACGGGGGGCTACACCTTC. Translation: CASRSTGGYTF.

In its sample, this clonotype was seen once. The rearrangement joins TRBV20-1 to TRBJ1-2; no clear D. V dropped 2 bases and J dropped 4 bases, with 5 bases sitting between them. Germline values: CDR1 DFQATT, CDR2 SNEGSKA (reference sequence). There are 11 residues in the CDR3. CDR3 sequence (DNA): TGCAGTGCTAGAAAGCTCTATGGCTACACCTTC. Its translation is CSARKLYGYTF.

This clonotype appeared a few times. The chain joins TRBV12-3 or TRBV12-4 to TRBJ2-3, with TRBD1 as a possible D gene (6 bases). This CDR3 has 14 amino acids. Trimming pared 6 bases from V and 2 bases from J, leaving 12 bases between. DNA of the CDR3: TGTGCCAGCAGCCGGACAGCTTACACAGATACGCAGTATTTT. Translating gives CASSRTAYTDTQYF.

The count of this clonotype is one. The V call is TRBV6-5, the J call TRBJ1-2; the D is unclear. V shed 4 bases and J shed 7 bases, with 22 bases lying between them. The CDR3 has 16 amino acids. Germline V gives CDR1 MNHEY, CDR2 SVGAGI. The DNA for the CDR3 is TGTGCCAGCAGTTTCCACCCCTCGGACTCGGTTGGTGGCTACACCTTC. Translation: CASSFHPSDSVGGYTF.

The rearrangement links TRBV12-3 or TRBV12-4 to TRBJ2-7; 7 nucleotides line up with TRBD2. The CDR3 length is 16 residues. The V gene end was trimmed by 8 bases and the J gene end by 3 bases; junction bases not matched to a gene: 16. The CDR3 sequence: CASATLGGRSLYEQYF. The DNA for the CDR3 is TGTGCCAGCGCGACTCTGGGCGGGAGAAGTCTCTACGAGCAGTACTTC.